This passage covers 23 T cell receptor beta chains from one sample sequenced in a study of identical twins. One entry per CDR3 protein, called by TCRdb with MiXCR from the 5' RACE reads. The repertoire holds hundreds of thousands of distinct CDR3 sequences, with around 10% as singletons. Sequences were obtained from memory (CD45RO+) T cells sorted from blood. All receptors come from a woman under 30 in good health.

CDR3 sequence (DNA): TGTGCCATCAGTGAGGGCCACAATCAGCCCCAGCATTTT. Translation gives CAISEGHNQPQHF. This rearrangement joins TRBV10-3 to TRBJ1-5, with D unresolved. V was trimmed by 2 bases and J by 3 bases, leaving 5 bases between them. The CDR3 is 13 residues long. In germline, CDR1 is ENHRY, CDR2 SYGVKD.

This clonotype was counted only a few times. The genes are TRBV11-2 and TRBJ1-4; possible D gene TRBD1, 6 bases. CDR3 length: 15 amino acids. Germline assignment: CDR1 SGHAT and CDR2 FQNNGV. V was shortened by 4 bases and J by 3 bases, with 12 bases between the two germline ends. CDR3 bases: TGTGCCAGCAGCTACGGAAGGGGGGCTAATGAAAAACTGTTTTTT. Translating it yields CASSYGRGANEKLFF.

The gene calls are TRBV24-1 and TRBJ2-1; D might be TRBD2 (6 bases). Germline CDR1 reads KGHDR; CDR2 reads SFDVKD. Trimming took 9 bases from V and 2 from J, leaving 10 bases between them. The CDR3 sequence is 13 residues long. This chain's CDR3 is CATGAGPYNEQFF. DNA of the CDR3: TGTGCCACCGGGGCGGGACCCTACAATGAGCAGTTCTTC.

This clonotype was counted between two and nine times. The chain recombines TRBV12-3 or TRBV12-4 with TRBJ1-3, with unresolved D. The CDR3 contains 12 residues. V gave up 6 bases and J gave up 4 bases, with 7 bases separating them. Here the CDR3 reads CASRSLGNTIYF. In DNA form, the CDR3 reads TGTGCCAGCAGGAGCCTCGGAAACACCATATATTTT.

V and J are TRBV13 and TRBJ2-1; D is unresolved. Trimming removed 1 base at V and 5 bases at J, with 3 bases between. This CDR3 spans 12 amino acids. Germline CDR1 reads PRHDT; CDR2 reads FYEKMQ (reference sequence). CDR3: CASSLEDNEQFF. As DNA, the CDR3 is TGTGCCAGCAGCTTAGAAGACAATGAGCAGTTCTTC.

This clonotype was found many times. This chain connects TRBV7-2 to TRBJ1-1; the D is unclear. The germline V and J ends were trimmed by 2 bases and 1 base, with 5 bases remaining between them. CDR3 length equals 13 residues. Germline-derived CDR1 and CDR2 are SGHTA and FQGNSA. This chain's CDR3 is CASSLNRNTEAFF. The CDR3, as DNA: TGTGCCAGCAGCTTAAATAGGAACACTGAAGCTTTCTTT.

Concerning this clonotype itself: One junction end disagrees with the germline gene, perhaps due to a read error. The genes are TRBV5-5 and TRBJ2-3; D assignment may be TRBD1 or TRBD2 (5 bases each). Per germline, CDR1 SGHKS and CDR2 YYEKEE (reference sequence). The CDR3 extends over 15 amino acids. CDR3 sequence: CAISLGTWLTDTQYF. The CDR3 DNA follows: TGTGCCATCAGCCTCGGGACCTGGCTCACAGATACGCAGTATTTT.

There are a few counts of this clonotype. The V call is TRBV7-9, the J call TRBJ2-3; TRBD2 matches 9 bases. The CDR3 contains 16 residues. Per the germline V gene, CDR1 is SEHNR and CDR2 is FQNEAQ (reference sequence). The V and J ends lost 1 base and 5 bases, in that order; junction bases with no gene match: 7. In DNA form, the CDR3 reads TGTGCCAGCAGCTTAGATGTGCGGGAGGGCCAAGATACGCAGTATTTT. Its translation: CASSLDVREGQDTQYF. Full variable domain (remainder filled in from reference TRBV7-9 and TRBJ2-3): DTGVSQNPRHKITKRGQNVTFRCDPISEHNRLYWYRQTLGQGPEFLTYFQNEAQLEKSRLLSDRFSAERPKGSFSTLEIQRTEQGDSAMYLCASSLDVREGQDTQYFGPGTRLTVL.

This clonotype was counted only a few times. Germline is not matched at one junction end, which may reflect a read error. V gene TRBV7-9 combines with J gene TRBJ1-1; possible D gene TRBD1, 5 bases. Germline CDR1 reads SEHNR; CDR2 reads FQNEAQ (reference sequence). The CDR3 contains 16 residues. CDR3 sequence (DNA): TGCGCCAGCAGCTTAGGTCCGCCGGGGCCCAACACTGAAGCTTTCTTT. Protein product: CASSLGPPGPNTEAFF.

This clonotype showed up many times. The CDR3 bases are TGCAGTGCTGCGGGACGGGAGTGGAGTGAGCAGTTCTTC. Amino acids: CSAAGREWSEQFF. The rearrangement links TRBV20-1 to TRBJ2-1, with D possibly TRBD2 on 6 matching bases. This CDR3 region has 13 residues. The V end was cut by 5 bases, the J end by 9 bases, with 17 bases between. CDR1 and CDR2 from the germline V gene are DFQATT and SNEGSKA (reference sequence).

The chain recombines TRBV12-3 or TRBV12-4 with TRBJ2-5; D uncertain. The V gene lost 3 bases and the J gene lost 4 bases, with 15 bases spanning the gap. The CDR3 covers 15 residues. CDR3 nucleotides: TGTGCCAGCAGTTTTCGCGGCCCTTTGGGAGAGACCCAGTACTTC. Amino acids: CASSFRGPLGETQYF.

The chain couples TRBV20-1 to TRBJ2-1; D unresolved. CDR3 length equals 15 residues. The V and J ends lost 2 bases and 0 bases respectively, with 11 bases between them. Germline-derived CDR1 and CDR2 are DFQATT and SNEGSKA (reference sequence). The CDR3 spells CSARPHSGSYNEQFF. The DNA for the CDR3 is TGCAGTGCTAGACCCCACTCGGGCTCCTACAATGAGCAGTTCTTC.

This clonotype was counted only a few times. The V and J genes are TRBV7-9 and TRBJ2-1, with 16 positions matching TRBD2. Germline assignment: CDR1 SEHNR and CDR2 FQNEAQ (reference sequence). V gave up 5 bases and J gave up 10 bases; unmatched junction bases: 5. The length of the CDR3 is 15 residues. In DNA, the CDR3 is TGTGCCAGCAGCGTCTGGGGACTAGCGGGAGGGGAGCAGTTCTTC. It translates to CASSVWGLAGGEQFF.

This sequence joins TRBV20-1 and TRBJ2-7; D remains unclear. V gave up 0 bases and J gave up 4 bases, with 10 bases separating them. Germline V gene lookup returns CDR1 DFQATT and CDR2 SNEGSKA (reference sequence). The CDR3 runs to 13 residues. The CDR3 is CSARESQMYEQYF. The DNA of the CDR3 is TGCAGTGCTAGAGAGAGCCAGATGTACGAGCAGTACTTC.

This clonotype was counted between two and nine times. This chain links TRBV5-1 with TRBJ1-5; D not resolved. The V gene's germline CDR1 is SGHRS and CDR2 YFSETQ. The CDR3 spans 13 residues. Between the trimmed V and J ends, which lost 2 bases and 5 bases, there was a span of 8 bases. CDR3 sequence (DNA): TGCGCCAGCAGCTTAACAACAGATCAGCCCCAGCATTTT. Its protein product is CASSLTTDQPQHF.

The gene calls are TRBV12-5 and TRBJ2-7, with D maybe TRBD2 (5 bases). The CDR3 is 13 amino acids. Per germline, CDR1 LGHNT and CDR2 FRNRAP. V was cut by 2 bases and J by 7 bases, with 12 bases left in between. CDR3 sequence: CASGLPEAGEQYF. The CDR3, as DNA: TGTGCTAGTGGTTTGCCCGAGGCGGGTGAGCAGTACTTC.

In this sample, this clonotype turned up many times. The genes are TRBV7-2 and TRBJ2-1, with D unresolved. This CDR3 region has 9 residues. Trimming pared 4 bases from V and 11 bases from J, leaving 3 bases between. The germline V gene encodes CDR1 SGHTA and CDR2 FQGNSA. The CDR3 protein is CASSSKQFF. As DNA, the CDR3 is TGTGCCAGCAGCTCGAAGCAGTTCTTC.

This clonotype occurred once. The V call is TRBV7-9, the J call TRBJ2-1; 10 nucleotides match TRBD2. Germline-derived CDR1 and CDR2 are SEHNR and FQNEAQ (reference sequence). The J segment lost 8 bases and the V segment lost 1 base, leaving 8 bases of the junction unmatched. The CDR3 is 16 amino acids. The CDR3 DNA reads TGTGCCAGCAGCTTAGTACTAGCGGGATGGCTGTATGAGCAGTTCTTC. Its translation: CASSLVLAGWLYEQFF.

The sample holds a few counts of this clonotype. The CDR3 reads CASSQVPGGGLTDTQYF. CDR3 in DNA: TGTGCCAGCAGCCAAGTACCAGGGGGGGGGCTCACAGATACGCAGTATTTT. The chain joins TRBV4-2 to TRBJ2-3; D may correspond to TRBD1 or TRBD2 (7 bases each). The CDR3 consists of 17 residues. Germline CDR1 and CDR2: LGHNA and YNFKEQ. V lost 1 base and J 2 bases, leaving 16 bases between the germline ends.

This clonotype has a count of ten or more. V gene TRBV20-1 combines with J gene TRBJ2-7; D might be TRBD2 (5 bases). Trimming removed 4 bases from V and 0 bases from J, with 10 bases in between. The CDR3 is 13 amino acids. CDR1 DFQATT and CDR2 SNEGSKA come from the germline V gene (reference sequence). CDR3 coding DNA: TGCAGTGCTAAGCGGTGGGACTCCTACGAGCAGTACTTC. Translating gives CSAKRWDSYEQYF.

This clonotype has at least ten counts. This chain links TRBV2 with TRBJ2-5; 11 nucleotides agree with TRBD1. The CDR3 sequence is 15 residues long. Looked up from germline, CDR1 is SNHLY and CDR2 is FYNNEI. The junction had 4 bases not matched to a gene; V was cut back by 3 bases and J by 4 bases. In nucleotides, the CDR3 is TGTGCCAGCAGTGATTGGACAGGGGGCGGAGAGACCCAGTACTTC. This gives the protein CASSDWTGGGETQYF.

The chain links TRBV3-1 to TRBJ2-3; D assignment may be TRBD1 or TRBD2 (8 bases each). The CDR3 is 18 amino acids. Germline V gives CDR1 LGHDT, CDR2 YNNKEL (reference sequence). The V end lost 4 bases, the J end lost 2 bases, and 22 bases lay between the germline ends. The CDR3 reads CASSPRGGPGGYTDTQYF. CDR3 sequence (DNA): TGTGCCAGCAGCCCCCGGGGGGGTCCAGGGGGCTACACAGATACGCAGTATTTT.

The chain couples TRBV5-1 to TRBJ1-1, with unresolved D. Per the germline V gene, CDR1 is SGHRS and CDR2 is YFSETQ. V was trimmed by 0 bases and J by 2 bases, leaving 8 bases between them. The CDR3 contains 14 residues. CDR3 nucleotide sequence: TGCGCCAGCAGCTTGGAGGCGACCAACACTGAAGCTTTCTTT. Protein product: CASSLEATNTEAFF.